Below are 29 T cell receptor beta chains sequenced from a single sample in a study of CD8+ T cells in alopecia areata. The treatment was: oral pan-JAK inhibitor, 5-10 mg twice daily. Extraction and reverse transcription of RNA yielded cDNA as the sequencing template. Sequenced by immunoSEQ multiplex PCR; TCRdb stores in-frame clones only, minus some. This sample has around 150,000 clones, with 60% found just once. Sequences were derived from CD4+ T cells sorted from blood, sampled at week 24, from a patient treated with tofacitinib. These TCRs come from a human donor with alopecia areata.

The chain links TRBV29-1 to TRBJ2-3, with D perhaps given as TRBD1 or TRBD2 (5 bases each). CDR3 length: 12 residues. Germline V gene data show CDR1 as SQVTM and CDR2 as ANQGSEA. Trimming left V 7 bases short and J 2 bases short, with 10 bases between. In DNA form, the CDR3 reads TGCAGCGAGAGGGACCACACAGATACGCAGTATTTT. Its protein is CSERDHTDTQYF.

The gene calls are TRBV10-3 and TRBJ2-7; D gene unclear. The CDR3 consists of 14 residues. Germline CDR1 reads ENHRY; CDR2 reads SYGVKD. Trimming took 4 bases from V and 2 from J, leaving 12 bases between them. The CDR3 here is CAISVEKLTYEQYF. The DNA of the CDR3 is TGTGCCATCAGTGTGGAAAAGTTGACCTACGAGCAGTACTTC.

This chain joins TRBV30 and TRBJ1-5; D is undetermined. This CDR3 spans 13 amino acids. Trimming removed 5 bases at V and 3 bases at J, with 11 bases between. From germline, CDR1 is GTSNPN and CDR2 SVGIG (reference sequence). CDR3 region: CAWGAGFNQPQHF. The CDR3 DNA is TGTGCCTGGGGAGCGGGTTTCAATCAGCCCCAGCATTTT.

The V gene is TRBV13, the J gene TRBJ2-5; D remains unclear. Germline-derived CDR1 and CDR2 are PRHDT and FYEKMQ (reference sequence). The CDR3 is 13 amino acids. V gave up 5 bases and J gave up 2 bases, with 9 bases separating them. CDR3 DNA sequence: TGTGCCAGCAGCCTAGATTCGCAAGAGACCCAGTACTTC. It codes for CASSLDSQETQYF.

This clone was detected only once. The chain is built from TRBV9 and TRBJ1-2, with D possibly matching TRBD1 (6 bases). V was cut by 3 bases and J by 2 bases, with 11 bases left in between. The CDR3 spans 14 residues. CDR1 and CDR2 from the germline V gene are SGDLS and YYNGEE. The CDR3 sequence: CASSAGTTNYGYTF. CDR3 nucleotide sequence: TGTGCCAGCAGCGCCGGGACAACCAACTATGGCTACACCTTC.

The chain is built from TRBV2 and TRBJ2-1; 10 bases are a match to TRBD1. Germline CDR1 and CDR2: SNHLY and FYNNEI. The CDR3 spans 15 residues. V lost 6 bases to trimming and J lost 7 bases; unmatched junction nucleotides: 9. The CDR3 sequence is CASRAGTGVPNEQFF. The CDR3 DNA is TGTGCCAGCAGGGCCGGGACAGGGGTCCCTAATGAGCAGTTCTTC.

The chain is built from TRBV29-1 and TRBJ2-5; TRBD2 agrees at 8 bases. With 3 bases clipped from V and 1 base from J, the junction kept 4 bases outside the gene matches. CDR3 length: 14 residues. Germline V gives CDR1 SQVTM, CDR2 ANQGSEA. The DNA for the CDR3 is TGCAGCGTTGATGTCGGGGGGGCCCAAGAGACCCAGTACTTC. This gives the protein CSVDVGGAQETQYF.

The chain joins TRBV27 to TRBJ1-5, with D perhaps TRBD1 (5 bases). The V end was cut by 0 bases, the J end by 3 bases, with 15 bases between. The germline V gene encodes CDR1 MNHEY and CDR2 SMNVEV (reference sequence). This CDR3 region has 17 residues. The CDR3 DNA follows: TGTGCCAGCAGTTTATCCTTCCGGGGCACATACAATCAGCCCCAGCATTTT. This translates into CASSLSFRGTYNQPQHF.

CDR3 nucleotide sequence: TGTGCCAGCAGTGGTTCAGCCCCCTGGGAGGAACACGTCCTGACTTTC. Encoded protein: CASSGSAPWEEHVLTF. The chain recombines TRBV25-1 with TRBJ2-6, with a tentative D call TRBD2 (6 bases). Trimming removed 4 bases from V and 11 bases from J, with 21 bases in between. Germline CDR1 is MGHDK and CDR2 is SYGVNS. The CDR3 is 16 amino acids.

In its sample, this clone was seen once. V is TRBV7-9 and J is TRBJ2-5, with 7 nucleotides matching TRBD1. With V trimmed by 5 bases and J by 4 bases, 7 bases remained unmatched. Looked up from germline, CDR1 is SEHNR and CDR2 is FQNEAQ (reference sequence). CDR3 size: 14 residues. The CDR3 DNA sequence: TGTGCCAGCAGCCCCAGACAGGGCGGAGAGACCCAGTACTTC. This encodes CASSPRQGGETQYF.

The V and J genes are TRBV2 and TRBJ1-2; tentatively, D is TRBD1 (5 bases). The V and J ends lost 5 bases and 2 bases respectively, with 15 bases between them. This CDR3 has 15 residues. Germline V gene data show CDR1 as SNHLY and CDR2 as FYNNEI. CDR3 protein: CASSPVGGANYGYTF. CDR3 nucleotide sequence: TGTGCCAGCAGTCCGGTGGGGGGAGCGAACTATGGCTACACCTTC.

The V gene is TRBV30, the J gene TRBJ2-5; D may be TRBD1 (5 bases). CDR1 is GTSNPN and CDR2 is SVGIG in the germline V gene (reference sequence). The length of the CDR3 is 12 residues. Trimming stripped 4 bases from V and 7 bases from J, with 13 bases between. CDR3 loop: CAWMVTQGTQYF. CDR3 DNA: TGTGCCTGGATGGTGACTCAGGGGACCCAGTACTTC.

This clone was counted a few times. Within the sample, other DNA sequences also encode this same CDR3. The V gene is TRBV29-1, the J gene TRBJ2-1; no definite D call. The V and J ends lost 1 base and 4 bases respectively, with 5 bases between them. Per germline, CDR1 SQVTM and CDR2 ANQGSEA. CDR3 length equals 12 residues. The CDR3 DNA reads TGCAGCGTTGAAGGAGGTTACAATGAGCAGTTCTTC. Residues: CSVEGGYNEQFF.

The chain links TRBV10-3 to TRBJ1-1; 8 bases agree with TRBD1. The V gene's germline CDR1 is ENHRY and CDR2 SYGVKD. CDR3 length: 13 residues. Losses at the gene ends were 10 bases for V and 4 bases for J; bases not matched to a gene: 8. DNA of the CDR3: TGTGCCACCTCGACAGGGGAAAGCACTGAAGCTTTCTTT. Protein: CATSTGESTEAFF.

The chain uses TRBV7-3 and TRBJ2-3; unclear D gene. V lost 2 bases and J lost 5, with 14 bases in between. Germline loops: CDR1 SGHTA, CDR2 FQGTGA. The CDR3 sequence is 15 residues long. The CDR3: CASSLGGGFRDTQYF. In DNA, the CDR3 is TGTGCCAGCAGCTTAGGCGGTGGTTTCAGAGATACGCAGTATTTT.

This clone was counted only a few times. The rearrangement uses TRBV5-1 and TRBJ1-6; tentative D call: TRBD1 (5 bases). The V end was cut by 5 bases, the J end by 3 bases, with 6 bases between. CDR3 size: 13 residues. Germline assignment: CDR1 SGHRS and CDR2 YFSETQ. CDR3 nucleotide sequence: TGCGCCAGCAGGGACAACTATAATTCACCCCTCCACTTT. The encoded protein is CASRDNYNSPLHF.

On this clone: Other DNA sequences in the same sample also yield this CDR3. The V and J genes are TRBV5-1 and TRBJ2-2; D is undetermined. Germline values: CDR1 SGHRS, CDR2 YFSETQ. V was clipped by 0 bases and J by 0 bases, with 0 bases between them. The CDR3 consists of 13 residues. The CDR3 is CASSLANTGELFF. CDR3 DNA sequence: TGCGCCAGCAGCTTGGCGAACACCGGGGAGCTGTTTTTT.

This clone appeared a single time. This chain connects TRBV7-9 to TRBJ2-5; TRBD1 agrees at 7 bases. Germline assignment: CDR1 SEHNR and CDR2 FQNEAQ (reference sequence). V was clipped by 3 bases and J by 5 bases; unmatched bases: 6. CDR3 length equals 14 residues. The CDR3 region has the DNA TGTGCCAGCAGCTTTACAGGGGCCAGGGAGACCCAGTACTTC. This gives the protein CASSFTGARETQYF.

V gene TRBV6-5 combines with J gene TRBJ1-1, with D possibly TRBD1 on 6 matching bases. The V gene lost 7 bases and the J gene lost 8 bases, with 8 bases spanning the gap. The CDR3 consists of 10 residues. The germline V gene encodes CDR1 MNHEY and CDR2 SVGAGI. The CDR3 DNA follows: TGTGCCAGCACCGACAGGGAAGCTTTCTTT. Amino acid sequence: CASTDREAFF.

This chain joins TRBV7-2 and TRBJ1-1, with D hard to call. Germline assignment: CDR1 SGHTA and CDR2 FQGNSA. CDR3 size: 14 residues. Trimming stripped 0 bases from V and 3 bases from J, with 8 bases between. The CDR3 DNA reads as TGTGCCAGCAGCTTAGCGCTGTGGGACACTGAAGCTTTCTTT. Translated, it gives CASSLALWDTEAFF. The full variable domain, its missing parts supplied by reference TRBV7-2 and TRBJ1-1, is GAGVSQSPSNKVTEKGKDVELRCDPISGHTALYWYRQSLGQGLEFLIYFQGNSAPDKSGLPSDRFSAERTGGSVSTLTIQRTQQEDSAVYLCASSLALWDTEAFFGQGTRLTVV.

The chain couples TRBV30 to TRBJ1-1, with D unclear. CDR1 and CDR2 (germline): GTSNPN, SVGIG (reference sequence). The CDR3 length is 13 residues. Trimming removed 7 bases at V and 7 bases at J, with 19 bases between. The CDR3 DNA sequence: TGTGCCTCACTTTCGGGGAGGAGCGATGAAGCTTTCTTT. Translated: CASLSGRSDEAFF.

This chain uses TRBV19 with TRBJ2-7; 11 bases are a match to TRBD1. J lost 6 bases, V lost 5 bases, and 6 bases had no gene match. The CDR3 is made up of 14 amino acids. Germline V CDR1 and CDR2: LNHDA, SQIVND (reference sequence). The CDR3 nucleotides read TGTGCCAGTAGTTTACGTGGGACAGGGGGCGAGCAGTACTTC. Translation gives CASSLRGTGGEQYF.

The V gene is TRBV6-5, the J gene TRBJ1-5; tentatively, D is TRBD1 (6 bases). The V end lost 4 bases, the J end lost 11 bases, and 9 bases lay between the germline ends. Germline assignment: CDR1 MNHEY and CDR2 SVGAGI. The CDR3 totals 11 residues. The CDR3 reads CASSLDRTQHF. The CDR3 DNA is TGTGCCAGCAGTTTGGACAGAACCCAGCATTTT.

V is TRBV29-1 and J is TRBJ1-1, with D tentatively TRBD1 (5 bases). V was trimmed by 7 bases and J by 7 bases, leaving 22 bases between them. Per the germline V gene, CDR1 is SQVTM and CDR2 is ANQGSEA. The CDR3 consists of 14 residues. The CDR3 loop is CSGRLGGRDGEAFF. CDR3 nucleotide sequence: TGCAGCGGACGTCTGGGGGGGAGGGACGGTGAAGCTTTCTTT. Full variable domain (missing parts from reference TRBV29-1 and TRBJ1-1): SAVISQKPSRDICQRGTSLTIQCQVDSQVTMMFWYRQQPGQSLTLIATANQGSEATYESGFVIDKFPISRPNLTFSTLTVSNMSPEDSSIYLCSGRLGGRDGEAFFGQGTRLTVV.

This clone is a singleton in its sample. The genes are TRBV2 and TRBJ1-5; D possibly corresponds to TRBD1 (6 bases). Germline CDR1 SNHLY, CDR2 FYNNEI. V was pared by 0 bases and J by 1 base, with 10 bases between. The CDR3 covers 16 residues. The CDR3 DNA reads TGTGCCAGCAGTGAAGCCGGAAGGGGGAGCAATCAGCCCCAGCATTTT. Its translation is CASSEAGRGSNQPQHF.

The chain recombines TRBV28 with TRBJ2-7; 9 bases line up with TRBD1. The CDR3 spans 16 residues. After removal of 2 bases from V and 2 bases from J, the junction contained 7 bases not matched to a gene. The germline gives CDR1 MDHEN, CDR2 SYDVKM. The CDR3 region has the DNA TGTGCCAGCAGTTTAGGGGGGACAGGGAAGACCTACGAGCAGTACTTC. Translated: CASSLGGTGKTYEQYF.

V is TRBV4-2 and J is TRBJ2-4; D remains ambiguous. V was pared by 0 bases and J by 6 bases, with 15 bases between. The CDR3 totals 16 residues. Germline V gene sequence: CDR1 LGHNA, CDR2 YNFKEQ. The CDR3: CASSQDRTAPGNIQYF. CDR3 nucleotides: TGTGCCAGCAGCCAAGATCGTACAGCCCCTGGAAACATTCAGTACTTC.

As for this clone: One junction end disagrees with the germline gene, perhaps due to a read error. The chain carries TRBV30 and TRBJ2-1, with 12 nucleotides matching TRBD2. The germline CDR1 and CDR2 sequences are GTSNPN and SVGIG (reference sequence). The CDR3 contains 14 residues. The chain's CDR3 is CAWSNLAGGPGEIF. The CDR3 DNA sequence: TGTGCCTGGAGTAATCTAGCGGGGGGGCCGGGTGAGATCTTC.

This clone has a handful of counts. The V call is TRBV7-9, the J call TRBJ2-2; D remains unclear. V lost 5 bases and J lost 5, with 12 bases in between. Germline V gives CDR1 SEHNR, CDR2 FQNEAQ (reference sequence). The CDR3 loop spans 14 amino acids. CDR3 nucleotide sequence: TGTGCCAGCAGCCCCGCCGGACGGACCGGGGAGCTGTTTTTT. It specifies CASSPAGRTGELFF.